This record concerns one T cell receptor (beta chain) sequence. The sample comes from a study of cytomegalovirus exposure and HLA in healthy donors. The PCR ran on 60 Vbeta and 13 Jbeta primers. Some clones are missing from TCRdb's copy, which holds only in-frame ones; the method was immunoSEQ multiplex PCR. The sample carries more than 110,000 clones, roughly four fifths recorded once. Germline values: CDR1 SNHLY, CDR2 FYNNEI. The CDR3 loop spans 15 amino acids. The V and J ends lost 6 bases and 5 bases respectively, with 17 bases between them. This chain joins TRBV2 and TRBJ1-5; possible D gene TRBD1, 5 bases. The TCR comes from a human donor in good health. Specimen: PBMCs. The CDR3: CASRSGGRVDQPQHF. Here the CDR3 DNA reads TGTGCCAGCAGGTCGGGAGGCAGGGTGGATCAGCCCCAGCATTTT.